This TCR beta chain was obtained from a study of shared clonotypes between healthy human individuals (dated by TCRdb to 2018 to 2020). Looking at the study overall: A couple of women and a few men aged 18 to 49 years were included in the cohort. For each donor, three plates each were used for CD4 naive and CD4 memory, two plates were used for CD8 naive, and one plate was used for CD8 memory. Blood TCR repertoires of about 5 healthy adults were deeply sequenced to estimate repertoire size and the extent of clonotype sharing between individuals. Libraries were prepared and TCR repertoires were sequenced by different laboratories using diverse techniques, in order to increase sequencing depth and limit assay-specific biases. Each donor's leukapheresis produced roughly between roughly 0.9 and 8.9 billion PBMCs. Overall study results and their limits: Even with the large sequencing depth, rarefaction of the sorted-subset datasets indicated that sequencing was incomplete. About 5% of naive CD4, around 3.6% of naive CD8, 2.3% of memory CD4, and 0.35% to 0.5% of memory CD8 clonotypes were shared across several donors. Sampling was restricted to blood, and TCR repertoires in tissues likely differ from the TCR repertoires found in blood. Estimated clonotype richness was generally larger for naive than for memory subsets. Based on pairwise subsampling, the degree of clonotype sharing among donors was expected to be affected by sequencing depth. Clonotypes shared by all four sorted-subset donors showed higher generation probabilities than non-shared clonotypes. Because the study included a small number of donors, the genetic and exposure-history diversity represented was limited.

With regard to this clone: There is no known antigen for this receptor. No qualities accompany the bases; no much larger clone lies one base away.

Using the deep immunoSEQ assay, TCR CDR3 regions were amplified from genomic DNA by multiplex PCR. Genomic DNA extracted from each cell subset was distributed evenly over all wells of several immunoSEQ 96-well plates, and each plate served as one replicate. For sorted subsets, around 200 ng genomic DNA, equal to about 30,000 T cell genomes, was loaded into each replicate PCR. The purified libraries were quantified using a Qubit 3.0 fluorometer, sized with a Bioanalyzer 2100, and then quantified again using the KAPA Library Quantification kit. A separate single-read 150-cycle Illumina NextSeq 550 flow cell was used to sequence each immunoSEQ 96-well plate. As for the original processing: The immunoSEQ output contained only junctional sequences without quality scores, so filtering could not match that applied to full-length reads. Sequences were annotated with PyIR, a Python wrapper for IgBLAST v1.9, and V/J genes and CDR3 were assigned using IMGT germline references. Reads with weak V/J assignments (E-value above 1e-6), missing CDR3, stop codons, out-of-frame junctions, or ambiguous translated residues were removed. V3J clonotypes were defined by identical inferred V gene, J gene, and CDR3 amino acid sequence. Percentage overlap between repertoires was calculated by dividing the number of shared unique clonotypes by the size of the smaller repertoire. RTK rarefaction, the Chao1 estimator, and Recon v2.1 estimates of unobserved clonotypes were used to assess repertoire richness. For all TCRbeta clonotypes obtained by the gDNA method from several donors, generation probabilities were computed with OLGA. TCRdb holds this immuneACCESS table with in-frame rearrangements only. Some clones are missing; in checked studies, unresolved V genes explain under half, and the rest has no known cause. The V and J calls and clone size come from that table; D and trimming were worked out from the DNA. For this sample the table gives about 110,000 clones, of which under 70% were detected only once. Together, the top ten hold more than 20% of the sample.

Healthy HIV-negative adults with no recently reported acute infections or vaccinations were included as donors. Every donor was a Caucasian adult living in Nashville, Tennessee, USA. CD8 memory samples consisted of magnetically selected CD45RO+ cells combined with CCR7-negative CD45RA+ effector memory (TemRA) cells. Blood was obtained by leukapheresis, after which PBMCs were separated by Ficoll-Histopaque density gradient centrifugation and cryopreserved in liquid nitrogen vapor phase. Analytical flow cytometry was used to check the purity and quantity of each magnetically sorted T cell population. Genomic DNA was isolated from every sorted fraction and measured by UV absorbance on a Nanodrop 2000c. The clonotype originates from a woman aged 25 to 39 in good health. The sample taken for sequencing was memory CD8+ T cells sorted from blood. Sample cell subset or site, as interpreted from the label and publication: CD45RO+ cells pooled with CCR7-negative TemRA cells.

The sequence in DNA is TGCGCCAGCAGCCAAGATCGGTTCTGGGCAGCGAACACCATATATTTT. The translation is CASSQDRFWAANTIYF. The sequence links TRBV4-1 to TRBJ1-3; the D segment cannot be called with confidence. V gives up 0 bases and J gives up 7 bases, and the segment between their germline ends measures 16 bases. The CDR3 runs 16 residues from the cysteine to the phenylalanine. Kept here is only the CDR3 DNA, which spans 48 bases and is read in frame from base 1. Looking up the germline V gene yields CDR1 MGHRA and CDR2 YSYEKL.